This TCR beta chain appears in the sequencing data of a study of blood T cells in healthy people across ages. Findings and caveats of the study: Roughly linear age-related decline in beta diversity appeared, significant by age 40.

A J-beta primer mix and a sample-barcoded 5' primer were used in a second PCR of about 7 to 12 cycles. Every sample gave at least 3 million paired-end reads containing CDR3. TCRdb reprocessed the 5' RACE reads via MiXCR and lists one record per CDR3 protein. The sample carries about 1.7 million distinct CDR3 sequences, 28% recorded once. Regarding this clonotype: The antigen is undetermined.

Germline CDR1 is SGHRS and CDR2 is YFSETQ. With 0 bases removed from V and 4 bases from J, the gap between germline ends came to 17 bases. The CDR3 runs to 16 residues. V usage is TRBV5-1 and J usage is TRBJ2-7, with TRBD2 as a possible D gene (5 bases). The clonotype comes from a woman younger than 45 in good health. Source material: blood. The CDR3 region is CASSLVGISVSYEQYF. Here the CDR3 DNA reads TGCGCCAGCAGCTTGGTGGGGATTAGCGTCTCATACGAGCAGTACTTC.